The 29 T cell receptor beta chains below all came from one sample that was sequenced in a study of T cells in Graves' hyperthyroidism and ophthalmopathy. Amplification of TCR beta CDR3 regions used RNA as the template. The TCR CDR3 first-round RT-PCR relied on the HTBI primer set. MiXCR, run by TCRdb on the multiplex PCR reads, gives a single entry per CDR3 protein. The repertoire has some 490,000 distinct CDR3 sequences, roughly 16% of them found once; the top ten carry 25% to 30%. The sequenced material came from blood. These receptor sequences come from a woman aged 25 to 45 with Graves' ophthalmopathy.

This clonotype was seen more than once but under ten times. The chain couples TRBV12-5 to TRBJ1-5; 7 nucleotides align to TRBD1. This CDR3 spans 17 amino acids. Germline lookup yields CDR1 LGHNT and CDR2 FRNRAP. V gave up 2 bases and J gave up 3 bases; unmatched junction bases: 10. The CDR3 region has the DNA TGTGCTAGTGGTTTGTACAGGGGAAAAGACTTCAATCAGCCCCAGCATTTT. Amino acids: CASGLYRGKDFNQPQHF.

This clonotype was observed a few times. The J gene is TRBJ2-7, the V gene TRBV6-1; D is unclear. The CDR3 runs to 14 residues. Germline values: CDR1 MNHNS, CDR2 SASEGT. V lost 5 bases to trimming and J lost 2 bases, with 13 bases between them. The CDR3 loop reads CASSSDSMAYEQYF. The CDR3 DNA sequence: TGTGCCAGCAGTTCCGACTCCATGGCCTACGAGCAGTACTTC.

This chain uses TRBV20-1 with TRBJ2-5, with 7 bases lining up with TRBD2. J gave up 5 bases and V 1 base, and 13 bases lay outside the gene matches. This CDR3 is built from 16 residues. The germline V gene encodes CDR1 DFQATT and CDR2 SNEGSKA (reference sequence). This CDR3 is CSARAGGRALRETQYF. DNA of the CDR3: TGCAGTGCTAGAGCGGGTGGGAGGGCCTTGAGGGAGACCCAGTACTTC.

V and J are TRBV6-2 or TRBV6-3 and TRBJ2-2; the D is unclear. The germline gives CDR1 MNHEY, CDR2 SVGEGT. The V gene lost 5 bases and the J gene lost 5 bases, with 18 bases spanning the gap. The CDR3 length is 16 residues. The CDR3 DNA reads TGTGCCAGCAGTCCCCACAGTCCGCCAAGGACCGGGGAGCTGTTTTTT. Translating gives CASSPHSPPRTGELFF.

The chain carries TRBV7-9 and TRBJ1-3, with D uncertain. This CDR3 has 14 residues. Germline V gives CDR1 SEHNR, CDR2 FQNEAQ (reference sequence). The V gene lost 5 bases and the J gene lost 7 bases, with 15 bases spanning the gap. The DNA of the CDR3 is TGTGCCAGCAGCCCCGGATTTCTCGGGAACACCATATATTTT. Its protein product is CASSPGFLGNTIYF. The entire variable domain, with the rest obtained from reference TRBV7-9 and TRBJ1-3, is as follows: DTGVSQNPRHKITKRGQNVTFRCDPISEHNRLYWYRQTLGQGPEFLTYFQNEAQLEKSRLLSDRFSAERPKGSFSTLEIQRTEQGDSAMYLCASSPGFLGNTIYFGEGSWLTVV.

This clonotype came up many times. This CDR3 reads CSAHHGTSGLMNEQFF. In nucleotides, the CDR3 is TGCAGTGCTCACCATGGGACTAGCGGGCTGATGAATGAGCAGTTCTTC. The gene calls are TRBV20-1 and TRBJ2-1, with TRBD2 matching 12 bases. The junction had 12 bases not matched to a gene; V was cut back by 5 bases and J by 7 bases. CDR1 and CDR2 (germline): DFQATT, SNEGSKA (reference sequence). The length of the CDR3 is 16 residues.

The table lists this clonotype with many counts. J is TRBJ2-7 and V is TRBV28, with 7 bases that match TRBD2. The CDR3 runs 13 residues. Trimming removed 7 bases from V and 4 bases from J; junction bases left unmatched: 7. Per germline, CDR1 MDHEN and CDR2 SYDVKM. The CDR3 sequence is CASTAPSGYEQYF. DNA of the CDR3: TGTGCCAGCACCGCCCCTAGCGGTTACGAGCAGTACTTC.

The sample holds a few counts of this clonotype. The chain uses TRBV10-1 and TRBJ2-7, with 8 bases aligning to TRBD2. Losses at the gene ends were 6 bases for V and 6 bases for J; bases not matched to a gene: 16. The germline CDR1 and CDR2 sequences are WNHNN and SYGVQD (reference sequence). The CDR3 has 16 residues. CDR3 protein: CASSLSPGTSRSEQYF. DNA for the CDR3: TGCGCCAGCAGCCTATCCCCCGGGACTAGTCGGAGCGAGCAGTACTTC.

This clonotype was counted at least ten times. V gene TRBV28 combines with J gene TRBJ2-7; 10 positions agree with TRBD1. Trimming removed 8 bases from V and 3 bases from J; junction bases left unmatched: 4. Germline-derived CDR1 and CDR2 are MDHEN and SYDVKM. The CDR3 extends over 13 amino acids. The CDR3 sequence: CASGDRGHYEQYF. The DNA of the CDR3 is TGTGCCAGCGGCGACAGGGGGCACTACGAGCAGTACTTC.

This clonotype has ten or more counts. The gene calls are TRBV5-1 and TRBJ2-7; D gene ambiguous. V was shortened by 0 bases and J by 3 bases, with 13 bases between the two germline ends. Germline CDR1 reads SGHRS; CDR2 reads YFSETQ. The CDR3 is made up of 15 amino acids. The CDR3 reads CASSLAWSSNYEQYF. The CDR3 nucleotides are TGCGCCAGCAGCTTGGCCTGGTCCTCCAACTACGAGCAGTACTTC.

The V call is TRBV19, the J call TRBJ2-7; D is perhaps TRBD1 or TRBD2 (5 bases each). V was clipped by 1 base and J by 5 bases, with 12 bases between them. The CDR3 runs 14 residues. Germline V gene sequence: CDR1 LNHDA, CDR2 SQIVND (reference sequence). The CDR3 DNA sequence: TGTGCCAGTAGTATAGCGTGGGGGAGTGACGAGCAGTACTTC. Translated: CASSIAWGSDEQYF.

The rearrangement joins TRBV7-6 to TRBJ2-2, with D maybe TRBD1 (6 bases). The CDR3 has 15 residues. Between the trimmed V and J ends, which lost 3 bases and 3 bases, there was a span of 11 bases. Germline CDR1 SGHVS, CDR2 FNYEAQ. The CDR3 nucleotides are TGTGCCAGCAGCTTGGACAGCTCATACACCGGGGAGCTGTTTTTT. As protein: CASSLDSSYTGELFF. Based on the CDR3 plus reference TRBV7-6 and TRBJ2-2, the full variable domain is GAGVSQSPRYKVTKRGQDVALRCDPISGHVSLYWYRQALGQGPEFLTYFNYEAQQDKSGLPNDRFSAERPEGSISTLTIQRTEQRDSAMYRCASSLDSSYTGELFFGEGSRLTVL.

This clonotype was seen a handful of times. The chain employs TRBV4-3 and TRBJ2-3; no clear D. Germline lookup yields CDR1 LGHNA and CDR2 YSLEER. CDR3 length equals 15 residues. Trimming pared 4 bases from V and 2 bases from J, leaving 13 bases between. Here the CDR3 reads CASSPWHAATDTQYF. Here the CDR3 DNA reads TGCGCCAGCAGCCCCTGGCACGCGGCCACAGATACGCAGTATTTT.

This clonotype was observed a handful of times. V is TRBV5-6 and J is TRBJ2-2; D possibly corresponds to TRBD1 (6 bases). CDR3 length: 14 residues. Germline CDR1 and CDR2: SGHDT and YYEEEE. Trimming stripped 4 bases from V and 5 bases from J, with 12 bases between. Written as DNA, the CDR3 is TGTGCCAGCAGCAGGACAGTCGAAACCGGGGAGCTGTTTTTT. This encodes CASSRTVETGELFF.

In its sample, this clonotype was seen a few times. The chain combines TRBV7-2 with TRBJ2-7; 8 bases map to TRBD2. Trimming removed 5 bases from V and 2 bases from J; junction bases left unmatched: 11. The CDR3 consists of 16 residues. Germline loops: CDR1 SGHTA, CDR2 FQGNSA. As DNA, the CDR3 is TGTGCCAGCAGCCTCCGGGTAGCGGGACTAACCTACGAGCAGTACTTC. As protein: CASSLRVAGLTYEQYF. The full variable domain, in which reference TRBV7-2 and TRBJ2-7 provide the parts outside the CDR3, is GAGVSQSPSNKVTEKGKDVELRCDPISGHTALYWYRQSLGQGLEFLIYFQGNSAPDKSGLPSDRFSAERTGGSVSTLTIQRTQQEDSAVYLCASSLRVAGLTYEQYFGPGTRLTVT.

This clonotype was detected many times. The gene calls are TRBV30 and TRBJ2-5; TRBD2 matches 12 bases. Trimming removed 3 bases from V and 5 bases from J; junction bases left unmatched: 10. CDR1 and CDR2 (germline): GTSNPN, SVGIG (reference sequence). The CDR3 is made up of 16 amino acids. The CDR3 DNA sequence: TGTGCCTGGAGCCAACCCACTAGCGGGAGGTGGGAGACCCAGTACTTC. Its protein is CAWSQPTSGRWETQYF.

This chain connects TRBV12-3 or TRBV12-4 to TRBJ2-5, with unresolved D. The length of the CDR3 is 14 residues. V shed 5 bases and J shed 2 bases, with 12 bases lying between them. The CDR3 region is CASSPRIKQETQYF. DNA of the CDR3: TGTGCCAGCAGTCCCCGGATTAAACAAGAGACCCAGTACTTC.

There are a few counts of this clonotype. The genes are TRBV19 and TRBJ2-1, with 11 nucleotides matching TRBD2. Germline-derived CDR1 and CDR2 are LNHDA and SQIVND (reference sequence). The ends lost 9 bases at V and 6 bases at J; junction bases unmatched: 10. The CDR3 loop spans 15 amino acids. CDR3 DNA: TGTGCCAGCATGGGAACTAGCGGGAGAGTCAATGAGCAGTTCTTC. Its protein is CASMGTSGRVNEQFF.

CDR3 in DNA: TGCAGTGCTAGCCCACTCCACGGGGGCACAGGGGGGTCTGAAGCTTTCTTT. This sequence encodes CSASPLHGGTGGSEAFF. The chain carries TRBV20-1 and TRBJ1-1; 8 bases are a match to TRBD1. The junction had 18 bases not matched to a gene; V was cut back by 3 bases and J by 6 bases. Looked up from germline, CDR1 is DFQATT and CDR2 is SNEGSKA (reference sequence). The CDR3 loop spans 17 amino acids.

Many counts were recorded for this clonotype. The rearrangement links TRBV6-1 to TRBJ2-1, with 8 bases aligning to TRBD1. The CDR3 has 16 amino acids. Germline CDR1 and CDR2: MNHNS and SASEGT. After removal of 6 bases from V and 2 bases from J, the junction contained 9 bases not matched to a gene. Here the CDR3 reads CASSYWWDRPYNEQFF. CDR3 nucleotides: TGTGCCAGCAGCTACTGGTGGGACAGGCCCTACAATGAGCAGTTCTTC.

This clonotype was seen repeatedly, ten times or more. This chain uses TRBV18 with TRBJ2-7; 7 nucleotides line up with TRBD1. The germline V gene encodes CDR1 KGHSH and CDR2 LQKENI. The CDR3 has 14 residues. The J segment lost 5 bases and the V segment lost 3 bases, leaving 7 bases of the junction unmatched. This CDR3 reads CASSPGRQGNEQYF. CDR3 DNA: TGTGCCAGCTCACCCGGTCGACAGGGCAACGAGCAGTACTTC.

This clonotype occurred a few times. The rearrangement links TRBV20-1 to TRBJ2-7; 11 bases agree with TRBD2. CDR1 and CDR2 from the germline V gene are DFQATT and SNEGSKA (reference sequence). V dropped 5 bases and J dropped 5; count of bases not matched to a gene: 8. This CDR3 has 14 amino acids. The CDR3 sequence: CSAPTSGSGDEQYF. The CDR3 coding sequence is TGCAGTGCTCCAACTAGCGGGAGTGGCGACGAGCAGTACTTC.

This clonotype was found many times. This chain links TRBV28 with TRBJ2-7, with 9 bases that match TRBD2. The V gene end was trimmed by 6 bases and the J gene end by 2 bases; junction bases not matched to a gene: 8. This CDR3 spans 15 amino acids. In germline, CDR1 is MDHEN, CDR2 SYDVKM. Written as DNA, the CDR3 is TGTGCCAGCAGCCCTGCGGGAGGGCGGACCTACGAGCAGTACTTC. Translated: CASSPAGGRTYEQYF.

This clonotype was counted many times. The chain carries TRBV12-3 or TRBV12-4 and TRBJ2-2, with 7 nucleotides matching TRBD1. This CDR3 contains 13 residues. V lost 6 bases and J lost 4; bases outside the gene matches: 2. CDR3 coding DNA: TGTGCCAGCAGGTGGGACAGCACCGGGGAGCTGTTTTTT. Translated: CASRWDSTGELFF.

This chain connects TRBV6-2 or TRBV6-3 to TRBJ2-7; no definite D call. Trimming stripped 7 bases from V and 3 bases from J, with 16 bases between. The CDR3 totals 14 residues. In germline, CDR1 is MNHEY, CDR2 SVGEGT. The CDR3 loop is CASNGEGRHYEQYF. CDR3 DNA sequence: TGTGCCAGCAATGGGGAAGGCCGCCACTACGAGCAGTACTTC.

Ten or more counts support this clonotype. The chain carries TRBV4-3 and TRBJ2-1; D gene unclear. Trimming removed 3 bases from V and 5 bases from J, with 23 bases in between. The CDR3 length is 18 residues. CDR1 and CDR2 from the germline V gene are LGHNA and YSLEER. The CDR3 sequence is CASSQGTDLVLRHNEQFF. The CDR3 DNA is TGCGCCAGCAGCCAGGGAACAGATCTAGTTCTAAGGCACAATGAGCAGTTCTTC.

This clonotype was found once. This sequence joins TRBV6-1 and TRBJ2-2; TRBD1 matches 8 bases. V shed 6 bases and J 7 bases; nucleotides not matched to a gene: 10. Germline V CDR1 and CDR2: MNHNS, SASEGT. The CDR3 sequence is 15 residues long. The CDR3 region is CASRPRTGRRGELFF. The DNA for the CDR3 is TGTGCCAGCAGGCCCCGGACAGGGCGTCGCGGGGAGCTGTTTTTT.

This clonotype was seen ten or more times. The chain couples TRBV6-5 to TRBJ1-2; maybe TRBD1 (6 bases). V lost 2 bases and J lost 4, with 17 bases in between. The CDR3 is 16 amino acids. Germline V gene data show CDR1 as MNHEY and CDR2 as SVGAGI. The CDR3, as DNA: TGTGCCAGCAGTTACGGTTACAGGGTTCAGGGCTATGGCTACACCTTC. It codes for CASSYGYRVQGYGYTF.

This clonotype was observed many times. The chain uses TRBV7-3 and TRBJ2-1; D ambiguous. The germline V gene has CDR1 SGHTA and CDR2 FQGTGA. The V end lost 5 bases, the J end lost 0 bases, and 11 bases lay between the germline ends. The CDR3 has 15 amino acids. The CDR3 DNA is TGTGCCAGCAGCCCCTCGGCGAGCTCCTACAATGAGCAGTTCTTC. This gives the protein CASSPSASSYNEQFF. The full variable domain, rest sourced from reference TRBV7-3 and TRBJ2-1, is GAGVSQTPSNKVTEKGKYVELRCDPISGHTALYWYRQSLGQGPEFLIYFQGTGAADDSGLPNDRFFAVRPEGSVSTLKIQRTERGDSAVYLCASSPSASSYNEQFFGPGTRLTVL.